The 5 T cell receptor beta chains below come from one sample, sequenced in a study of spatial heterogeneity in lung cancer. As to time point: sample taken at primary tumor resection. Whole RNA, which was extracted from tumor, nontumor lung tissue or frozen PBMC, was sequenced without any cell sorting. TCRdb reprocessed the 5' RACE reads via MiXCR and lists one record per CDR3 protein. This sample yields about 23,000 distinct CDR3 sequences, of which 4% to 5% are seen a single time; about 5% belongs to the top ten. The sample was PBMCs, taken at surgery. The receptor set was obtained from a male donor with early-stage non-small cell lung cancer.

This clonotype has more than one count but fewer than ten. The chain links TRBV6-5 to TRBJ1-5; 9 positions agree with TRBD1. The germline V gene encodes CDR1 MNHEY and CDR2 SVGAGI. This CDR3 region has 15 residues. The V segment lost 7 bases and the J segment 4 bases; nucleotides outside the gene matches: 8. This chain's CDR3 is CASNPGQGLNQPQHF. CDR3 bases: TGTGCCAGCAACCCGGGACAGGGCCTAAATCAGCCCCAGCATTTT.

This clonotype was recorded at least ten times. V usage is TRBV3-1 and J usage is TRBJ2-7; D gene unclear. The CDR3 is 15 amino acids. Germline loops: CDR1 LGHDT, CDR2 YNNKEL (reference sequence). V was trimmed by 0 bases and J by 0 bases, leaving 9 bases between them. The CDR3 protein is CASSQDGRSSYEQYF. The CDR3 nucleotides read TGTGCCAGCAGCCAAGATGGAAGGAGCTCCTACGAGCAGTACTTC.

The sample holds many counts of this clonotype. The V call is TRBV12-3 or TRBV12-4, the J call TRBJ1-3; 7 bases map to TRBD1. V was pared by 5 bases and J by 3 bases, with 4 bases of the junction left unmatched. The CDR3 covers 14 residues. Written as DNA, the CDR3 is TGTGCCAGCAGTCCAACAGGGGTTGGAAACACCATATATTTT. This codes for CASSPTGVGNTIYF.

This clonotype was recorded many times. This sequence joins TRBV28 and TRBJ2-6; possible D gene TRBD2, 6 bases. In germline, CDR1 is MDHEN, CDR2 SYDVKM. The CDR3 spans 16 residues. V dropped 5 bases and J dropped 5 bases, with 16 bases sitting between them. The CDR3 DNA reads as TGTGCCAGCAGTGGGGAGGTGGGATTGAGGGCCAACGTCCTGACTTTC. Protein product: CASSGEVGLRANVLTF.

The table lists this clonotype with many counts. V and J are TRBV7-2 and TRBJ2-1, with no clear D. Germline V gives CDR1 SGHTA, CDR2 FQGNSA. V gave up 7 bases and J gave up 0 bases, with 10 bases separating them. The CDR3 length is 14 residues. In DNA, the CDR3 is TGTGCCAGCACCCTTCCTTCCTCCTACAATGAGCAGTTCTTC. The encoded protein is CASTLPSSYNEQFF.